The next 30 T cell receptor beta chains were all read from a single sample in a study of blood T cell repertoires in COVID-19. TCRdb's copy holds only in-frame clones and misses some; the assay was immunoSEQ multiplex PCR. The sample lists a few hundred thousand clones, about nine tenths occurring once. The sample was peripheral blood. All receptors come from a woman in her forties or fifties with acute or convalescent COVID-19.

This clone was seen only a few times. V is TRBV5-4 and J is TRBJ2-6, with TRBD1 matching 8 bases. The V segment lost 4 bases and the J segment 0 bases; nucleotides outside the gene matches: 9. Per germline, CDR1 SGHNT and CDR2 YYREEE (reference sequence). The CDR3 is 18 amino acids. CDR3: CASSPWTGLSSGANVLTF. As DNA, the CDR3 is TGTGCCAGCAGCCCATGGACAGGGCTGAGCTCTGGGGCCAACGTCCTGACTTTC.

This sequence joins TRBV5-4 and TRBJ1-4, with D maybe TRBD1 (6 bases). The CDR3 has 16 residues. The germline V gene encodes CDR1 SGHNT and CDR2 YYREEE (reference sequence). V lost 2 bases and J 0 bases, leaving 11 bases between the germline ends. The CDR3 DNA reads TGTGCCAGCAGCTTTGGACAGCCTGCAACTAATGAAAAACTGTTTTTT. Its translation is CASSFGQPATNEKLFF.

The V and J genes are TRBV3-1 (or the pseudogene TRBV3-2) and TRBJ2-5; weak D call: TRBD1 (6 bases). V gave up 0 bases and J gave up 5 bases, with 10 bases separating them. The CDR3 contains 14 residues. Germline lookup yields CDR1 LGHDT and CDR2 YNNKEL (reference sequence). CDR3 bases: TGTGCCAGCAGCCAAGATACAGGGAAGGAGACCCAGTACTTC. Its protein product is CASSQDTGKETQYF.

The gene calls are TRBV7-9 and TRBJ2-1; 9 bases match TRBD1. CDR1 is SEHNR, CDR2 FQNEAQ, per germline (reference sequence). This CDR3 region has 14 residues. With V trimmed by 3 bases and J by 8 bases, 5 bases remained unmatched. The CDR3 here is CASSFRQGGYEQFF. The CDR3 DNA reads as TGTGCCAGCAGCTTCCGACAGGGGGGATATGAGCAGTTCTTC.

The chain recombines TRBV3-1 (or the pseudogene TRBV3-2) with TRBJ1-3; no firm D call. This CDR3 has 17 amino acids. Germline values: CDR1 LGHDT, CDR2 YNNKEL (reference sequence). V was cut by 0 bases and J by 0 bases, with 12 bases left in between. The CDR3 DNA reads as TGTGCCAGCAGCCAAGAGGCCCCTTCACGCTCTGGAAACACCATATATTTT. Its protein product is CASSQEAPSRSGNTIYF.

The chain recombines TRBV12-3 or TRBV12-4 with TRBJ2-3, with D tentatively TRBD2 (6 bases). Trimming took 5 bases from V and 8 from J, leaving 14 bases between them. This CDR3 has 13 amino acids. In DNA, the CDR3 is TGTGCCAGCAGTGCATTGGCGGGAACTACGCAGTATTTT. This encodes CASSALAGTTQYF.

The rearrangement joins TRBV18 to TRBJ1-4, with 8 bases that match TRBD1. V was pared by 0 bases and J by 7 bases, with 4 bases of the junction left unmatched. The germline gives CDR1 KGHSH, CDR2 LQKENI. The CDR3 extends over 15 amino acids. In nucleotides, the CDR3 is TGTGCCAGCTCACCACCGCAGGGGGCGAGTGAAAAACTGTTTTTT. Protein: CASSPPQGASEKLFF.

This clone was detected only once. The chain uses TRBV15 and TRBJ1-5, with D unclear. V lost 8 bases and J lost 6, with 14 bases in between. Germline CDR1 and CDR2: LNHNV and YYDKDF (reference sequence). The CDR3 consists of 13 residues. The DNA for the CDR3 is TGTGCCACCGCCGGGAATGTCGGTCAGCCCCAGCATTTT. It translates to CATAGNVGQPQHF.

There are a few counts of this clone. The chain carries TRBV11-3 and TRBJ1-1, with D unclear. V lost 1 base and J lost 5, with 14 bases in between. The CDR3 runs to 15 residues. The germline V gene has CDR1 SGHNT and CDR2 YENEEA. The CDR3 nucleotides are TGTGCCAGCAGCTTAGTCCCCGGTGGAGGTACTGAAGCTTTCTTT. Translation gives CASSLVPGGGTEAFF.

V usage is TRBV10-3 and J usage is TRBJ2-2, with TRBD1 matching 9 bases. V trimming: 6 bases; J trimming: 3 bases; junction bases outside the gene matches: 5. The germline gives CDR1 ENHRY, CDR2 SYGVKD. The CDR3 length is 15 residues. In DNA, the CDR3 is TGTGCCATCAGGGACAGGGGCTTTGACACCGGGGAGCTGTTTTTT. Translated: CAIRDRGFDTGELFF.

The CDR3 DNA is TGTGCCAGCTCACCACCAACTGGACACCCGGGCTACACCTTC. Its translation: CASSPPTGHPGYTF. This sequence joins TRBV18 and TRBJ1-2; D possibly corresponds to TRBD1 (5 bases). The CDR3 is 14 residues long. Germline V gene lookup returns CDR1 KGHSH and CDR2 LQKENI. Trimming pared 0 bases from V and 8 bases from J, leaving 13 bases between.

The rearrangement joins TRBV6-5 to TRBJ2-7, with 12 bases lining up with TRBD2. Trimming at V came to 5 bases and at J to 2 bases, leaving 4 bases not matched to a gene. Germline V gene sequence: CDR1 MNHEY, CDR2 SVGAGI. The CDR3 runs to 15 residues. CDR3 DNA: TGTGCCAGCAGTATGACTAGCGGGAGAGCCTACGAGCAGTACTTC. This encodes CASSMTSGRAYEQYF.

This chain links TRBV7-2 with TRBJ2-5; D is ambiguous. The CDR3 consists of 13 residues. Looked up from germline, CDR1 is SGHTA and CDR2 is FQGNSA. Deletions cut 3 bases from V and 2 bases from J, with 7 bases between. The CDR3 DNA is TGTGCCAGCAGCTTGGCCGATCAAGAGACCCAGTACTTC. Its protein is CASSLADQETQYF.

The genes are TRBV19 and TRBJ2-7, with TRBD1 matching 7 bases. Germline V gene sequence: CDR1 LNHDA, CDR2 SQIVND (reference sequence). This CDR3 spans 15 amino acids. Trimming took 1 base from V and 0 from J; bases not matched to a gene: 3. CDR3 nucleotide sequence: TGTGCCAGTAGTATAGGGCCAGGGGGCTCCTACGAGCAGTACTTC. Its protein is CASSIGPGGSYEQYF.

The chain is built from TRBV6-6 and TRBJ1-4, with D perhaps TRBD1 (6 bases). The CDR3 sequence is 14 residues long. Germline values: CDR1 MNHNY, CDR2 SVGAGI (reference sequence). V lost 6 bases to trimming and J lost 7 bases, with 15 bases between them. The CDR3 loop is CASRVQGSGEKLFF. CDR3 nucleotides: TGTGCCAGCAGGGTACAGGGTTCGGGTGAAAAACTGTTTTTT.

V is TRBV3-1 (or the pseudogene TRBV3-2) and J is TRBJ2-1, with a possible D match to TRBD1 (5 bases). This CDR3 comprises 12 residues. V lost 1 base and J lost 8, with 6 bases in between. The V gene's germline CDR1 is LGHDT and CDR2 YNNKEL (reference sequence). CDR3 in DNA: TGTGCCAGCAGCCAAGTCAGGGATGAGCAGTTCTTC. Amino acid sequence: CASSQVRDEQFF.

The rearrangement uses TRBV10-2 and TRBJ2-2, with 7 bases identical to TRBD1. Germline V gene lookup returns CDR1 WSHSY and CDR2 SAAADI. CDR3 length: 14 residues. V was clipped by 7 bases and J by 1 base; unmatched bases: 3. CDR3 region: CASTWTGNTGELFF. The CDR3 nucleotides read TGCGCCAGCACATGGACAGGGAACACCGGGGAGCTGTTTTTT.

This chain uses TRBV5-1 with TRBJ1-1; 8 nucleotides match TRBD1. V shed 3 bases, J shed 4 bases, and the junction held 5 bases outside the gene matches. The CDR3 loop spans 14 amino acids. Germline CDR1 and CDR2: SGHRS and YFSETQ. The CDR3 bases are TGCGCCAGCAGCTCAGGGGGCCGGGGCACTGAAGCTTTCTTT. Translation gives CASSSGGRGTEAFF.

V is TRBV11-3 and J is TRBJ1-3, with D possibly being TRBD1 (5 bases). The CDR3 contains 15 residues. The germline V and J ends were trimmed by 6 bases and 0 bases, with 12 bases remaining between them. Germline V CDR1 and CDR2: SGHNT, YENEEA. The chain's CDR3 is CASSSGGSSGNTIYF. For the CDR3, the DNA is TGTGCCAGCAGTTCGGGGGGATCCTCTGGAAACACCATATATTTT.

V gene TRBV19 combines with J gene TRBJ2-6, with 8 positions matching TRBD1. Trimming at V came to 5 bases and at J to 1 base, leaving 7 bases not matched to a gene. Germline CDR1 and CDR2: LNHDA and SQIVND (reference sequence). The CDR3 length is 17 residues. The DNA for the CDR3 is TGTGCCAGTAGTCCAGGACAGGGTCCGTCTGGGGCCAACGTCCTGACTTTC. It specifies CASSPGQGPSGANVLTF. Full variable domain (missing parts from reference TRBV19 and TRBJ2-6): DGGITQSPKYLFRKEGQNVTLSCEQNLNHDAMYWYRQDPGQGLRLIYYSQIVNDFQKGDIAEGYSVSREKKESFPLTVTSAQKNPTAFYLCASSPGQGPSGANVLTFGAGSRLTVL.

This clone has just one count. The gene calls are TRBV5-1 and TRBJ2-6; TRBD1 is a possible D gene (6 bases). In germline, CDR1 is SGHRS, CDR2 YFSETQ. Trimming took 3 bases from V and 0 from J, leaving 16 bases between them. The CDR3 sequence is 18 residues long. The CDR3 reads CASSSSGVPSSGANVLTF. The CDR3 bases are TGCGCCAGCAGCTCATCAGGGGTGCCAAGCTCTGGGGCCAACGTCCTGACTTTC.

V and J are TRBV7-2 and TRBJ2-3, with 7 nucleotides matching TRBD2. The CDR3 is 13 amino acids. Per germline, CDR1 SGHTA and CDR2 FQGNSA. The V and J ends lost 11 bases and 4 bases, in that order; junction bases with no gene match: 9. The DNA for the CDR3 is TGTGCCGAGGGCGGGGGTACCTCAGATACGCAGTATTTT. Protein: CAEGGGTSDTQYF.

The rearrangement joins TRBV6-5 to TRBJ2-3; 8 bases fit TRBD1. The CDR3 is 15 amino acids. J lost 2 bases, V lost 1 base, and 2 bases had no gene match. Germline assignment: CDR1 MNHEY and CDR2 SVGAGI. CDR3 protein: CASSYYRGNTDTQYF. The CDR3 bases are TGTGCCAGCAGTTACTACAGGGGGAACACAGATACGCAGTATTTT.

The chain uses TRBV5-4 and TRBJ1-2, with 7 positions matching TRBD1. Germline V lookup: CDR1 SGHNT, CDR2 YYREEE (reference sequence). Trimming removed 0 bases from V and 1 base from J; junction bases left unmatched: 6. This CDR3 spans 16 amino acids. The CDR3 spells CASSLDEGQFNYGYTF. CDR3 DNA: TGTGCCAGCAGCTTGGATGAGGGACAGTTTAACTATGGCTACACCTTC. Together with reference TRBV5-4 and TRBJ1-2, the CDR3 gives the full variable domain: ETGVTQSPTHLIKTRGQQVTLRCSSQSGHNTVSWYQQALGQGPQFIFQYYREEENGRGNFPPRFSGLQFPNYSSELNVNALELDDSALYLCASSLDEGQFNYGYTFGSGTRLTVV.

This sequence joins TRBV29-1 and TRBJ1-1, with TRBD1 matching over 9 bases. The V and J ends lost 6 bases and 3 bases, in that order; junction bases with no gene match: 8. The CDR3 is 14 amino acids. The germline V gene encodes CDR1 SQVTM and CDR2 ANQGSEA. The CDR3 reads CSVDPRDRDTEAFF. Written as DNA, the CDR3 is TGCAGCGTCGACCCCCGGGACAGGGACACTGAAGCTTTCTTT.

This sequence joins TRBV2 and TRBJ2-1, with 14 bases that match TRBD2. With 4 bases clipped from V and 4 bases from J, the junction kept 3 bases outside the gene matches. The CDR3 consists of 16 residues. Germline CDR1 SNHLY, CDR2 FYNNEI. Here the CDR3 DNA reads TGTGCCAGCAGTGGGGGACTAGCGGGAGCATACAATGAGCAGTTCTTC. Its translation: CASSGGLAGAYNEQFF.

This chain uses TRBV2 with TRBJ2-1; D not resolved. The germline V and J ends were trimmed by 1 base and 1 base, with 8 bases remaining between them. The CDR3 spans 15 residues. Germline CDR1 and CDR2: SNHLY and FYNNEI. CDR3 loop: CASSEDYPSYNEQFF. The CDR3 DNA reads TGTGCCAGCAGTGAAGACTACCCTTCCTACAATGAGCAGTTCTTC.

This chain joins TRBV28 and TRBJ1-2; D is ambiguous. The germline CDR1 and CDR2 sequences are MDHEN and SYDVKM. This CDR3 comprises 13 residues. Trimming removed 4 bases from V and 4 bases from J, with 10 bases in between. The CDR3 sequence is CASSSEVPYGYTF. As DNA, the CDR3 is TGTGCCAGCAGTTCTGAGGTCCCCTATGGCTACACCTTC.

V gene TRBV27 combines with J gene TRBJ1-4; tentatively, D is TRBD1 (5 bases). V was clipped by 6 bases and J by 8 bases, with 28 bases between them. The germline V gene has CDR1 MNHEY and CDR2 SMNVEV (reference sequence). CDR3 length: 18 residues. CDR3 nucleotides: TGTGCCAGCAGCCGACGCGGGACCGCGAGAACGCCGCGAGAAAAACTGTTTTTT. This gives the protein CASSRRGTARTPREKLFF.

The chain joins TRBV19 to TRBJ1-1; tentatively, D is TRBD1 (5 bases). The CDR3 has 17 residues. Germline assignment: CDR1 LNHDA and CDR2 SQIVND (reference sequence). Trimming took 3 bases from V and 2 from J, leaving 19 bases between them. CDR3: CASSIWALPWGNTEAFF. The CDR3 nucleotides read TGTGCCAGTAGTATTTGGGCTCTACCATGGGGCAACACTGAAGCTTTCTTT. The whole variable domain, filled in from reference TRBV19 and TRBJ1-1, reads DGGITQSPKYLFRKEGQNVTLSCEQNLNHDAMYWYRQDPGQGLRLIYYSQIVNDFQKGDIAEGYSVSREKKESFPLTVTSAQKNPTAFYLCASSIWALPWGNTEAFFGQGTRLTVV.